This TCR beta chain came from a study of shared clonotypes between healthy human individuals. CDR3 size: 16 residues. Looked up from germline, CDR1 is SGHAT and CDR2 is FQNNGV. V was cut by 4 bases and J by 8 bases, with 21 bases left in between. Samples underwent the assay at deep level. Several immunoSEQ plates held equal portions of the genomic DNA taken from each subset. Sequenced by immunoSEQ multiplex PCR; TCRdb stores in-frame clones only, minus some. The sample lists 530,000 or so clones, around 79% seen once, with approximately 12% in the top ten. When samples were unsorted, some 90 million PBMCs were used for genomic DNA.

The rearrangement uses TRBV11-2 and TRBJ2-1; D ambiguous. The TCR was taken from a woman between 40 and 55 years old in good health. Some clones in this sample may be carry-over from other donors' samples. The sequencing input was PBMCs. The CDR3 DNA is TGTGCCAGCAGCTCCCCTTTGGACGTTTTTACATATGAGCAGTTCTTC. It codes for CASSSPLDVFTYEQFF.